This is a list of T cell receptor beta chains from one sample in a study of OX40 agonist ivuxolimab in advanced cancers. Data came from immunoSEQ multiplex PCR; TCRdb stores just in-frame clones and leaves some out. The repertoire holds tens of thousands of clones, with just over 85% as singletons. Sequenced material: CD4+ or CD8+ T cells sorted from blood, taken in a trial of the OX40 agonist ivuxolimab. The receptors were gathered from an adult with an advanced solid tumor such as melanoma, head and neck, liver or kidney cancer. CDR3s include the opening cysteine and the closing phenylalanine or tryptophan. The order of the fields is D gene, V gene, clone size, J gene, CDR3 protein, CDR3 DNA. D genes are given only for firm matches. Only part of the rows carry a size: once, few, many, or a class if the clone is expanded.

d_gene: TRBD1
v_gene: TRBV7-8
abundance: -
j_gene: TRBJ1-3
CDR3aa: CASSLDRGFSGNTIYF
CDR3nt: TGTGCCAGCAGCCTTGACAGGGGGTTCTCTGGAAACACCATATATTTT

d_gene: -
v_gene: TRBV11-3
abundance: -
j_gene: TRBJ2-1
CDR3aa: CASSLAPGTGDEQFF
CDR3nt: TGTGCCAGCAGCTTAGCCCCGGGGACCGGGGATGAGCAGTTCTTC

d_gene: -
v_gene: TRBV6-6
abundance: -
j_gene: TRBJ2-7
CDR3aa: CAARDEAYEQYF
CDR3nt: TGTGCCGCCCGGGACGAGGCCTACGAGCAGTACTTC

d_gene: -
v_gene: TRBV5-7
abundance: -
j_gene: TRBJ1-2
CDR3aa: CASSRRGGTNYGYTF
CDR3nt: TGTGCCAGCAGCCGCCGGGGGGGGACCAACTATGGCTACACCTTC

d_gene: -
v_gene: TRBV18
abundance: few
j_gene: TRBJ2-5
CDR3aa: CASSRTTQETQYF
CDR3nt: TGTGCCAGCTCACGGACGACCCAAGAGACCCAGTACTTC

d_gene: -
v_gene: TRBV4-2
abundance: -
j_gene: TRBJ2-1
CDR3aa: CASSQDSGSDDYNEQFF
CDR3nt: TGTGCCAGCAGCCAAGATAGCGGAAGCGACGACTACAATGAGCAGTTCTTC

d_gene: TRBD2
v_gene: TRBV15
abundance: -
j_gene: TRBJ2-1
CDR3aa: CATSRDPGGGNEQFF
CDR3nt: TGTGCCACCAGCAGAGATCCGGGAGGAGGGAATGAGCAGTTCTTC

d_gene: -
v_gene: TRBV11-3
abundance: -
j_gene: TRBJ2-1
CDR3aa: CASSPNDISYNEQFF
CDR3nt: TGTGCCAGCAGCCCAAACGACATTTCCTACAATGAGCAGTTCTTC

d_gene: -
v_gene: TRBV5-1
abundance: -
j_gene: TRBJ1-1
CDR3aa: CASSPQTVNTEAFF
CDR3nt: TGCGCCAGCAGCCCTCAGACAGTGAACACTGAAGCTTTCTTT

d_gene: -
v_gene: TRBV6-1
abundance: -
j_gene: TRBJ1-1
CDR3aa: CASRSSYRFAEAFF
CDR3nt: TGTGCCAGCAGGTCCTCGTACAGGTTCGCTGAAGCTTTCTTT

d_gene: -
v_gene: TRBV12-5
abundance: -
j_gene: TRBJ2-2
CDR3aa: CASGLVLGGKDGELFF
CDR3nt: TGTGCTAGTGGTTTGGTACTAGGGGGAAAAGACGGGGAGCTGTTTTTT

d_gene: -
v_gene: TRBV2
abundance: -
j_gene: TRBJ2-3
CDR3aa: CASSEGTDTQYF
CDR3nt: TGTGCCAGCAGTGAGGGCACAGATACGCAGTATTTT

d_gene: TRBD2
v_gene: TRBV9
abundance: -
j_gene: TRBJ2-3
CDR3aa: CASSVSAGGTDTQYF
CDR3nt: TGTGCCAGCAGCGTATCAGCGGGAGGCACAGATACGCAGTATTTT

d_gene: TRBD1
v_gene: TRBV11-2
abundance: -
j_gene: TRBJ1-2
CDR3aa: CASSPSRRGPYGYTF
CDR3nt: TGTGCCAGCAGCCCCTCCCGGAGGGGGCCCTATGGCTACACCTTC

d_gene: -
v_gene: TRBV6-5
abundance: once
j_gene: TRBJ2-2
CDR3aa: CASSSTGSGELFF
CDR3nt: TGTGCCAGCAGTTCTACAGGGTCCGGGGAGCTGTTTTTT

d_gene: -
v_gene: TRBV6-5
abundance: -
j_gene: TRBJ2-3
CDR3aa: CASSYRVNTDTQYF
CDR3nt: TGTGCCAGCAGTTACAGGGTGAACACAGATACGCAGTATTTT

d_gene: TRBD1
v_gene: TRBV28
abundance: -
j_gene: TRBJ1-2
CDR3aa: CASSYGQGRYGYTF
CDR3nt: TGTGCCAGCAGTTACGGACAGGGTAGATATGGCTACACCTTC

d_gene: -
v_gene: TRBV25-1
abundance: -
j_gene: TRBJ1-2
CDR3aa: CASRYEPYGYTF
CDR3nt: TGTGCCAGCAGATACGAACCCTATGGCTACACCTTC

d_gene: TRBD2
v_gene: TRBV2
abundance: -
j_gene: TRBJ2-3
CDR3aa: CASSITGTSGHDTDTQYF
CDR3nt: TGTGCCAGCAGCATTACCGGGACTAGCGGGCACGACACAGATACGCAGTATTTT

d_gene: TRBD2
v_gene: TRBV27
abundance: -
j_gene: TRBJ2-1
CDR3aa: CASSAGLAGGGWGSYNEQFF
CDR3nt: TGTGCCAGCAGCGCTGGACTAGCGGGAGGAGGCTGGGGGTCCTACAATGAGCAGTTCTTC

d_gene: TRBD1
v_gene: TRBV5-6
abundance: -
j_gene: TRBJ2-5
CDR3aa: CASSKGTGAWETQYF
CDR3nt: TGTGCCAGCAGCAAAGGGACAGGGGCGTGGGAGACCCAGTACTTC

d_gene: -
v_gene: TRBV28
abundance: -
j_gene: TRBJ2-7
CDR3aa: CASSPVPSYYEQYF
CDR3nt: TGTGCCAGCAGCCCAGTTCCGAGTTACTACGAGCAGTACTTC